This T cell receptor (beta chain) was found in a study of shared T cell receptors in the human thymus. Measured with immunoSEQ multiplex PCR; TCRdb has only the in-frame clones, and not every one. The sample includes approximately 730,000 clones, roughly 85% of them seen just once. This clone was detected a few times. The same sample was also studied in work on human thymus T cells. That investigation notes: An apparent bias in V and J gene usage was seen in thymic and blood repertoires.

The sequence was obtained from a girl under three years old with a congenital heart defect. The sample comprised thymocytes.

CDR3: CASSQDLEPATNTEAFF. The CDR3 DNA sequence: TGCGCCAGCAGCCAAGATCTAGAACCGGCTACGAACACTGAAGCTTTCTTT. The chain combines TRBV4-3 with TRBJ1-1; D uncertain. CDR1 and CDR2 from the germline V gene are LGHNA and YSLEER. CDR3 length: 17 amino acids. V was shortened by 0 bases and J by 1 base, with 15 bases between the two germline ends.